The rows below give T cell receptor beta chains drawn from one sample of a study of CD8 T cells in Susac syndrome. TCRdb recomputed calls from the immunoSEQ multiplex PCR reads with MiXCR, one row per CDR3 protein. In the table there are roughly 200,000 distinct CDR3 sequences, around 95% of which are singletons. Sequencing input: CD4+ T cells from PBMCs. The receptor source for this set is a human donor in good health. The CDR3 runs from the conserved cysteine through the conserved F or W. A D gene is named only where the DNA matches it firmly. The size entry is marked missing in some rows and otherwise reads once, few, many or a size class.

V	D	J	size	CDR3	DNA
TRBV3-1	NA	TRBJ1-6	NA	CASSPTRGLNSPLHF	TGTGCCAGCAGCCCCACCAGGGGTCTTAATTCACCCCTCCACTTT
TRBV30	NA	TRBJ2-4	NA	CAWTETTSNNIQYF	TGTGCCTGGACTGAGACTACCTCCAACAACATTCAGTACTTC
TRBV5-6	TRBD2	TRBJ2-3	NA	CASSPTLAGRTDTQYF	TGTGCCAGCAGCCCCACCCTAGCGGGCCGCACAGATACGCAGTATTTT
TRBV9	TRBD1	TRBJ2-5	NA	CASSAGQGARGTQYF	TGTGCCAGCAGCGCGGGACAGGGGGCGCGTGGGACCCAGTACTTC
TRBV20-1	TRBD1	TRBJ2-1	NA	CSAQTGTGAYNEQFF	TGCAGTGCACAAACCGGGACAGGGGCCTACAATGAGCAGTTCTTC
TRBV7-2	NA	TRBJ2-1	NA	CASRFRGGSYNEQFF	TGTGCCAGCAGGTTCCGGGGAGGCTCCTACAATGAGCAGTTCTTC
TRBV6-5	NA	TRBJ2-1	few	CASSYDRYNEQFF	TGTGCCAGCAGTTACGACAGGTACAATGAGCAGTTCTTC
TRBV7-2	NA	TRBJ1-5	NA	CASSLEAGTNQPQHF	TGTGCCAGCAGCTTAGAGGCCGGTACAAATCAGCCCCAGCATTTT
TRBV25-1	NA	TRBJ2-3	NA	CASTGVDTQYF	TGTGCCAGCACGGGAGTGGATACGCAGTATTTT
TRBV6-5	NA	TRBJ2-5	NA	CATSNRVETQYF	TGTGCCACCTCGAACAGGGTGGAGACCCAGTACTTC
TRBV18	TRBD1	TRBJ1-1	NA	CASRTGQDTEAFF	TGTGCCAGTCGGACCGGACAGGACACTGAAGCTTTCTTT
TRBV28	NA	TRBJ2-5	NA	CASSPTGAETQYF	TGTGCCAGCAGCCCTACTGGGGCAGAGACCCAGTACTTC
TRBV6-5	NA	TRBJ2-3	NA	CASSARTVRTQYF	TGTGCCAGCAGTGCCCGGACAGTCCGTACGCAGTATTTT
TRBV3-1	NA	TRBJ1-3	NA	CASSQVSLSGNTIYF	TGTGCCAGCAGCCAAGTCTCCCTCTCTGGAAACACCATATATTTT
TRBV9	TRBD2	TRBJ2-1	few	CASSVAGGRNNEQFF	TGTGCCAGCAGCGTAGCTGGCGGGAGGAACAATGAGCAGTTCTTC
TRBV20-1	TRBD2	TRBJ2-1	NA	CSARVPSGRDEQFF	TGCAGTGCTAGAGTCCCTAGCGGGAGAGATGAGCAGTTCTTC
TRBV20-1	TRBD2	TRBJ2-3	NA	CSARSASGSYYTDTQYF	TGCAGTGCTAGGTCGGCTAGCGGGAGTTACTACACAGATACGCAGTATTTT
TRBV3-1	NA	TRBJ1-1	NA	CASSHEFSEAFF	TGTGCCAGCAGCCATGAGTTTTCTGAAGCTTTCTTT
TRBV24-1	NA	TRBJ2-2	NA	CATSDPQYTGELFF	TGTGCCACCAGTGACCCTCAGTACACCGGGGAGCTGTTTTTT
TRBV30	TRBD2	TRBJ2-1	NA	CACIDARLAAYNEQFF	TGTGCCTGTATAGACGCCAGACTAGCAGCCTACAATGAGCAGTTCTTC
TRBV3-1	TRBD2	TRBJ2-4	NA	CASSQVLAVGGIQYF	TGTGCCAGCAGCCAGGTACTAGCGGTGGGAGGCATTCAGTACTTC
TRBV30	NA	TRBJ1-5	NA	CAWSLTADQPQHF	TGTGCCTGGAGCCTGACAGCTGATCAGCCCCAGCATTTT
TRBV7-3	TRBD2	TRBJ2-3	NA	CASSFGGGDTQYF	TGTGCCAGCAGCTTTGGGGGAGGGGATACGCAGTATTTT
TRBV5-4	TRBD2	TRBJ2-1	NA	CASSGGLANEQFF	TGTGCCAGCAGCGGTGGACTAGCCAATGAGCAGTTCTTC
TRBV20-1	NA	TRBJ2-1	NA	CSAFPSGLDNEQFF	TGCAGTGCTTTCCCCTCGGGCTTGGACAATGAGCAGTTCTTC
TRBV20-1	NA	TRBJ2-1	NA	CSAPRGTAVDEQFF	TGCAGTGCTCCACGGGGTACTGCCGTCGATGAGCAGTTCTTC
TRBV18	TRBD1	TRBJ1-1	NA	CASSWTGKDTEAFF	TGTGCCAGCTCTTGGACAGGGAAGGACACTGAAGCTTTCTTT
TRBV20-1	TRBD1	TRBJ2-3	NA	CSAISRGQAMVDTQYF	TGCAGTGCTATATCTCGGGGACAGGCTATGGTGGATACGCAGTATTTT
TRBV29-1	NA	TRBJ1-1	NA	CSVVPQGAGEAFF	TGCAGCGTTGTTCCTCAGGGTGCTGGTGAAGCTTTCTTT
TRBV27	NA	TRBJ1-4	NA	CASSARAPREKLFF	TGTGCCAGCAGTGCCAGGGCCCCGCGCGAAAAACTGTTTTTT
TRBV20-1	NA	TRBJ2-3	NA	CSARVNSAGYTDTQYF	TGCAGTGCGCGCGTGAACTCCGCGGGGTACACAGATACGCAGTATTTT
TRBV20-1	TRBD1	TRBJ1-4	NA	CSASFPGQEGKLFF	TGCAGTGCTAGTTTCCCGGGACAGGAAGGAAAACTGTTTTTT
TRBV29-1	NA	TRBJ1-1	NA	CSVHQGGNTEAFF	TGCAGCGTCCATCAGGGTGGGAACACTGAAGCTTTCTTT
TRBV5-6	NA	TRBJ2-1	NA	CASSLLIYEQFF	TGTGCCAGCAGCTTGCTGATTTATGAGCAGTTCTTC
TRBV3-1	TRBD1	TRBJ2-3	once	CASSQPRGDTQYF	TGTGCCAGCAGCCAACCCAGGGGGGATACGCAGTATTTT
TRBV7-2	NA	TRBJ2-1	NA	CASSQPGQQFF	TGTGCCAGCAGCCAGCCGGGACAGCAGTTCTTC
TRBV29-1	TRBD1	TRBJ2-2	NA	CSTWTGSTGELFF	TGCAGCACATGGACAGGGTCAACCGGGGAGCTGTTTTTT
TRBV29-1	NA	TRBJ1-4	NA	CSVRAGGEKLFF	TGCAGCGTTCGGGCAGGAGGGGAAAAACTGTTTTTT
TRBV29-1	NA	TRBJ2-1	once	CSCRENEQFF	TGCAGCTGCCGGGAAAATGAGCAGTTCTTC
TRBV10-1	NA	TRBJ2-4	NA	CASSDGGNIQYF	TGCGCCAGCAGTGATGGGGGGAACATTCAGTACTTC
TRBV3-1	TRBD2	TRBJ2-7	NA	CASAGGHEQYF	TGTGCCAGCGCGGGAGGACACGAGCAGTACTTC
TRBV7-9	NA	TRBJ2-5	NA	CASSPAATAQETQYF	TGTGCCAGCAGCCCCGCGGCCACAGCCCAAGAGACCCAGTACTTC